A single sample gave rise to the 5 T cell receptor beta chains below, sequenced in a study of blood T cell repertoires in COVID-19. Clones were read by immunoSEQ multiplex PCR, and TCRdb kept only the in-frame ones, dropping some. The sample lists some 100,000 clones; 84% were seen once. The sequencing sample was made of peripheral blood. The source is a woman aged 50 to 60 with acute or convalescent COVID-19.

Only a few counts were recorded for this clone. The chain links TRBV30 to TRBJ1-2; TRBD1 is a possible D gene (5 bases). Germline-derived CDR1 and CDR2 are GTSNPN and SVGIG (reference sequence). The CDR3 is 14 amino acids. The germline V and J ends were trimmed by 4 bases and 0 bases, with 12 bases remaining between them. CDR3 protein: CAWKGKGANYGYTF. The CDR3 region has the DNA TGTGCCTGGAAGGGGAAAGGGGCTAACTATGGCTACACCTTC.

CDR3 DNA: TGTGCCTGGAACTCAGGGGCCTACGAGCAGTACTTC. This codes for CAWNSGAYEQYF. The rearrangement uses TRBV30 and TRBJ2-7; tentatively, D is TRBD1 (6 bases). Germline V gene sequence: CDR1 GTSNPN, CDR2 SVGIG (reference sequence). The CDR3 sequence is 12 residues long. Trimming left V 4 bases short and J 2 bases short, with 9 bases between.

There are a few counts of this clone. The CDR3 region is CASGSDNYGYTF. The DNA of the CDR3 is TGCGCCAGCGGGAGCGATAACTATGGCTACACCTTC. The chain is built from TRBV5-1 and TRBJ1-2; D is unresolved. This CDR3 has 12 amino acids. Germline V gene lookup returns CDR1 SGHRS and CDR2 YFSETQ. Trimming removed 7 bases from V and 1 base from J, with 8 bases in between. The whole variable domain, remainder taken from reference TRBV5-1 and TRBJ1-2, is KAGVTQTPRYLIKTRGQQVTLSCSPISGHRSVSWYQQTPGQGLQFLFEYFSETQRNKGNFPGRFSGRQFSNSRSEMNVSTLELGDSALYLCASGSDNYGYTFGSGTRLTVV.

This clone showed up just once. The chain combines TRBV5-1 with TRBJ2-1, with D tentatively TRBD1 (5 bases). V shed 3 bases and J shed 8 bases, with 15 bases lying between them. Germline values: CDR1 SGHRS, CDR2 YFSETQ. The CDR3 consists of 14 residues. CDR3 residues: CASSSRGAVDEQFF. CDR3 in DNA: TGCGCCAGCAGCTCACGTGGGGCAGTGGATGAGCAGTTCTTC.

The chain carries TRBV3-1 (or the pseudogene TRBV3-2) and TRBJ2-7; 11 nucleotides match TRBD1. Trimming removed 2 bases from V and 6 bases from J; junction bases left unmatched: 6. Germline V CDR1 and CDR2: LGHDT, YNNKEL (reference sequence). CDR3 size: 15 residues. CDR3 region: CASSQFPDRGPEQYF. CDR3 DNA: TGTGCCAGCAGCCAATTTCCGGACAGGGGGCCCGAGCAGTACTTC.